The present entry profiles one T cell receptor beta chain with its context. Its antigen is unidentified. This record comes from a study of T-cell memory formation after mild COVID-19. General study points: Shrinking CD4+ clones were chiefly CM and EM; CD8+ ones were chiefly EMRA. In pre-infection memory, a portion of responding clones appeared, which suggested that cross-reactive memory joined. Day 15 to 85 contractors were CD4/CD8 balanced; later expanders leaned CD4+.

Constant-segment primers were used for 5'RACE, and the resulting TCR alpha and TCR beta cDNA libraries carried sample barcodes and UMIs. TCRdb passed the 5' RACE reads through MiXCR, listing each CDR3 protein once. The sample lists some 160,000 distinct CDR3 sequences; under 15% were seen once. Trimming shortened V by 5 bases and J by 2 bases, and 13 bases separated the two germline ends. The CDR3 length is 15 residues. Germline loops: CDR1 SGHTA, CDR2 FQGNSA. The receptor comes from a man younger than 30 who had mild COVID-19 (a few samples of this study predate the infection). Cell type and time point are not known. This sequence joins TRBV7-2 and TRBJ2-1, with D possibly being TRBD2 (5 bases). Sequenced: PBMCs or a T cell subset sorted from them (not recorded which). CDR3 nucleotides: TGTGCCAGCAGCCGCCGAACTAGTACCTACAATGAGCAGTTCTTC. It encodes CASSRRTSTYNEQFF.